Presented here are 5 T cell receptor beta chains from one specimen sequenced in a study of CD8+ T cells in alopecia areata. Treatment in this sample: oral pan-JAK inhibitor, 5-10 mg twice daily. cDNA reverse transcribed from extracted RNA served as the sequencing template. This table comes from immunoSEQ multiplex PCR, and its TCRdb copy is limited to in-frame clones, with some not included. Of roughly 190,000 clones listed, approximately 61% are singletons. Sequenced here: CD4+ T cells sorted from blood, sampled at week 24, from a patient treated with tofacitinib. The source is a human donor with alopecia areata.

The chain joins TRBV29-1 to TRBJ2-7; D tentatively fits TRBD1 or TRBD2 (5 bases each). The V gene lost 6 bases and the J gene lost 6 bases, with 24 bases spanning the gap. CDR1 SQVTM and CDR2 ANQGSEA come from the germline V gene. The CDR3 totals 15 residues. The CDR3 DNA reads TGCAGCGTGACCGGGACGGAAGCCTTTTCGGGCGAGCAGTACTTC. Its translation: CSVTGTEAFSGEQYF.

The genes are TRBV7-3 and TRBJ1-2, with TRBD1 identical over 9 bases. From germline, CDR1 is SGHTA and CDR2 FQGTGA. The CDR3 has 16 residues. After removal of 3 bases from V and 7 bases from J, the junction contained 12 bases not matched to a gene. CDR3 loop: CASSLTTGTGSSGYTF. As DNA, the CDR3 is TGTGCCAGCAGCTTGACTACCGGGACAGGGTCCTCTGGCTACACCTTC.

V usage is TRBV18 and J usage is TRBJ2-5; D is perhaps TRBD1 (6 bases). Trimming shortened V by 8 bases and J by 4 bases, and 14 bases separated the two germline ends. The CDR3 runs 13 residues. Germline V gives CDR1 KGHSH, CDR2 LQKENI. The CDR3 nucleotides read TGTGCCAGCACTAACACAGGGCTAGAGACCCAGTACTTC. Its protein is CASTNTGLETQYF.

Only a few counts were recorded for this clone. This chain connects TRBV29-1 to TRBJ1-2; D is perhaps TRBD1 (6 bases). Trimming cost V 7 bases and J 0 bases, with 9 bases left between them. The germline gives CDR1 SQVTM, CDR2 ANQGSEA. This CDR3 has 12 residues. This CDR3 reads CSAGTPNYGYTF. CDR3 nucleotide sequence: TGCAGCGCTGGGACACCTAACTATGGCTACACCTTC.

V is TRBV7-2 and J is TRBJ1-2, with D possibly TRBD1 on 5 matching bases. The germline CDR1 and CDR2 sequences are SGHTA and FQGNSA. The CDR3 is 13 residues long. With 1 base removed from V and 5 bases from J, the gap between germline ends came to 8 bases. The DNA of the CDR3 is TGTGCCAGCAGCTTAGGGGGCGAGTATGGCTACACCTTC. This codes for CASSLGGEYGYTF.